A few counts support the clone carrying this T cell receptor beta chain. This record comes from a study of blood T cell repertoires in COVID-19. Background on the study: The cDNA or gDNA used as material had been derived from T cells, B-cell-depleted T cells, or PBMCs.

Germline CDR1 and CDR2: SGHVS and FQNEAQ. The CDR3 is made up of 19 amino acids. V lost 7 bases to trimming and J lost 3 bases; unmatched junction nucleotides: 17. Original data processing: Estimation of nucleated cell counts was performed using reference gene primer amplification. Assay used: immunoSEQ multiplex PCR; TCRdb lists only in-frame clones, some missing. That table is the source of V, J and clone size, and D and trimming were worked out from the DNA. The sample contains some 150,000 clones, approximately 88% of which appear only once. The sequenced sample was peripheral blood. The chain is built from TRBV7-8 and TRBJ2-5, with 13 bases identical to TRBD2. This TCR was recovered from a human donor in a cohort sampled during active COVID-19. The CDR3 region has the DNA TGTGCCAGCACCCCTAACGGACTAGCGGGGGAAGATAGGGAAGAGACCCAGTACTTC. Its translation is CASTPNGLAGEDREETQYF.